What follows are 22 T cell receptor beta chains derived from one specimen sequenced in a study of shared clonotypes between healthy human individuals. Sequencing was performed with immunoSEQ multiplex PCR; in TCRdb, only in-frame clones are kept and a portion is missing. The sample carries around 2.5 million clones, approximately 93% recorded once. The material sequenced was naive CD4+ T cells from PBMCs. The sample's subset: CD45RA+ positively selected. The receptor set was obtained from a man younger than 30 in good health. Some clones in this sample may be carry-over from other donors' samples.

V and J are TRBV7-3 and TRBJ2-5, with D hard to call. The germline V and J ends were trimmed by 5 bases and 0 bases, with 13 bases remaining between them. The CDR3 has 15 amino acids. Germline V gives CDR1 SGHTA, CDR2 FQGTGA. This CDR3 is CASSAEGSYQETQYF. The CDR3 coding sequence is TGTGCCAGCAGCGCTGAAGGGTCTTACCAAGAGACCCAGTACTTC.

CDR3 loop: CASRGVSSGNTIYF. The CDR3 region has the DNA TGTGCCAGCAGGGGGGTTAGCTCTGGAAACACCATATATTTT. V usage is TRBV6-4 and J usage is TRBJ1-3; D possibly corresponds to TRBD1 (5 bases). This CDR3 is 14 amino acids long. The germline V and J ends were trimmed by 6 bases and 0 bases, with 9 bases remaining between them. The V gene's germline CDR1 is MRHNA and CDR2 SNTAGT.

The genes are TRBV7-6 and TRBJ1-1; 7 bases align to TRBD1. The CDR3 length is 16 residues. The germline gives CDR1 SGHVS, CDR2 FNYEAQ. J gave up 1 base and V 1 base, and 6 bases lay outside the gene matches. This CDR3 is CASSLGRGLRNTEAFF. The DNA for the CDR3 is TGTGCCAGCAGCTTAGGGAGGGGGCTACGGAACACTGAAGCTTTCTTT.

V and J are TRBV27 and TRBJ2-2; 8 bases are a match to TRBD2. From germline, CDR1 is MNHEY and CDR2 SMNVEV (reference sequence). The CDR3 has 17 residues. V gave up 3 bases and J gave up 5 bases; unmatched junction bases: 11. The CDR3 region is CASSFLGAGGYTGELFF. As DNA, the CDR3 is TGTGCCAGCAGTTTCTTAGGCGCGGGAGGCTATACCGGGGAGCTGTTTTTT.

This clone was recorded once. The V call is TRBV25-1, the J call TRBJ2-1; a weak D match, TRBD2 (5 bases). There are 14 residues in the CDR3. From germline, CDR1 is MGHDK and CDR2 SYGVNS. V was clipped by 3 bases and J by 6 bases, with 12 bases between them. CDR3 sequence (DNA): TGTGCCAGCAGTGACCCAAGCGGCTTCAATGAGCAGTTCTTC. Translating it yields CASSDPSGFNEQFF.

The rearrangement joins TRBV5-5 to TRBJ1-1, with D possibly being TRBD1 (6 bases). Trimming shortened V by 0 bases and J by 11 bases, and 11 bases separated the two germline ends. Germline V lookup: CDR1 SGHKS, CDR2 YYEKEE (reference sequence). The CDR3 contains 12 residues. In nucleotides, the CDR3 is TGTGCCAGCAGCTTGGCCACAGGGTCGGCTTTCTTT. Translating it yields CASSLATGSAFF.

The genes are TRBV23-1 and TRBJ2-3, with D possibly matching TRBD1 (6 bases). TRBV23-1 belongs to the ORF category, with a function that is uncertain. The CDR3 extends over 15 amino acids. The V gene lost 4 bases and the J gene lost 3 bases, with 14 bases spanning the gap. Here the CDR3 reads CASSPHQGMTDTQYF. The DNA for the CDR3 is TGCGCCAGCAGTCCCCACCAGGGGATGACAGATACGCAGTATTTT.

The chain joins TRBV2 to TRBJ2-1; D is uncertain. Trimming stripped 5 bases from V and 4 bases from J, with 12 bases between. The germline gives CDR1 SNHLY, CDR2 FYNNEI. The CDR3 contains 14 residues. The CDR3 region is CASSIRKSYNEQFF. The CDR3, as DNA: TGTGCCAGCAGTATTAGAAAATCATACAATGAGCAGTTCTTC.

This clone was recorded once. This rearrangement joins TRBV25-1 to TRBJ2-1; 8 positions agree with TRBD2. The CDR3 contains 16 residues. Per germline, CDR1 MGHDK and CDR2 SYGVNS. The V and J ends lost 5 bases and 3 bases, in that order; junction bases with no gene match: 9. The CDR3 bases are TGTGCCAGCAGTTCCGATAGCGGGAAGGACTACAATGAGCAGTTCTTC. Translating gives CASSSDSGKDYNEQFF.

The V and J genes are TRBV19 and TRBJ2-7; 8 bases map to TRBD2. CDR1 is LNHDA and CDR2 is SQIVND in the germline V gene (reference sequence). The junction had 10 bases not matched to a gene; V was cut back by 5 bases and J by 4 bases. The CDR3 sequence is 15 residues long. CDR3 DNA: TGTGCCAGTAGTCCTAAAGCGGGAGCGGGTTACGAGCAGTACTTC. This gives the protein CASSPKAGAGYEQYF.

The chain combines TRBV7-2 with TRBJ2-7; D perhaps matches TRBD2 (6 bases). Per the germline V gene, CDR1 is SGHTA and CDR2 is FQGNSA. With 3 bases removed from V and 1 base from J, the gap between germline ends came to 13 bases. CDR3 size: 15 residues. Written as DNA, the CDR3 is TGTGCCAGCAGCTTCCGCGGGGTCGGATCCTACGAGCAGTACTTC. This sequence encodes CASSFRGVGSYEQYF.

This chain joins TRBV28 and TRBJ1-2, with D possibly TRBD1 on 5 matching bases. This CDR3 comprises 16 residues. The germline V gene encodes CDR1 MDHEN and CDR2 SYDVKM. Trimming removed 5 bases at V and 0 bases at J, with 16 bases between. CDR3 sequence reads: CASSPQGVYPNYGYTF. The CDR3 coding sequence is TGTGCCAGCAGTCCGCAAGGGGTTTACCCTAACTATGGCTACACCTTC.

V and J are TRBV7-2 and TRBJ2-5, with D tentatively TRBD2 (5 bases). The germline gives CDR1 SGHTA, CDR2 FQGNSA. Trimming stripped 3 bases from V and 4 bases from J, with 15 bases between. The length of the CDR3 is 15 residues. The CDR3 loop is CASSFLALGRETQYF. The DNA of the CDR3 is TGTGCCAGCAGCTTCCTAGCTCTTGGGCGAGAGACCCAGTACTTC.

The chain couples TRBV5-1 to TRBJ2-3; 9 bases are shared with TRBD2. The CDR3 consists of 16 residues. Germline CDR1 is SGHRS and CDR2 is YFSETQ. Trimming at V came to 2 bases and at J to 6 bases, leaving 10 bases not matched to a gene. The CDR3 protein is CASSFIAGAGKDTQYF. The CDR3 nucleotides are TGCGCCAGCAGCTTTATAGCGGGAGCGGGGAAGGATACGCAGTATTTT.

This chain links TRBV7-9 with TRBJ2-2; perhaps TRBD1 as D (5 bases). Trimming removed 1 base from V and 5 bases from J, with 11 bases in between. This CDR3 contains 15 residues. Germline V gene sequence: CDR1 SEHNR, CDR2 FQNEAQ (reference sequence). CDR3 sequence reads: CASSLDRGETGELFF. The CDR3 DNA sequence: TGTGCCAGCAGCTTAGATAGGGGTGAAACCGGGGAGCTGTTTTTT.

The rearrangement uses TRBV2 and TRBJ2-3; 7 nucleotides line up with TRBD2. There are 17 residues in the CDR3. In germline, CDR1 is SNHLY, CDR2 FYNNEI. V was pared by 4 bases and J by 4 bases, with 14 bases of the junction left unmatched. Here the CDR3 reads CASSVPELAVGPDTQYF. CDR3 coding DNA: TGTGCCAGCAGTGTCCCCGAGCTAGCGGTGGGGCCAGATACGCAGTATTTT.

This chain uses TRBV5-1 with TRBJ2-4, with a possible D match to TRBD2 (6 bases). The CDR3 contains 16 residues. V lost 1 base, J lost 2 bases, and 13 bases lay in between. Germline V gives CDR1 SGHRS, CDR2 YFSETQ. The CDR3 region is CASSLRGAGTKNIQYF. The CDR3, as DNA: TGCGCCAGCAGCTTGCGCGGGGCGGGGACCAAAAACATTCAGTACTTC.

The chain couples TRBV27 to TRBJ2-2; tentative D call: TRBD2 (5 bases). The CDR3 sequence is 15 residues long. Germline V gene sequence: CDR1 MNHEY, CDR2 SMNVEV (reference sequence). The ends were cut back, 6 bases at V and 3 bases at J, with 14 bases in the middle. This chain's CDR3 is CASRLSGLYTGELFF. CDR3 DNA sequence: TGTGCCAGCAGGCTGAGCGGTCTCTACACCGGGGAGCTGTTTTTT.

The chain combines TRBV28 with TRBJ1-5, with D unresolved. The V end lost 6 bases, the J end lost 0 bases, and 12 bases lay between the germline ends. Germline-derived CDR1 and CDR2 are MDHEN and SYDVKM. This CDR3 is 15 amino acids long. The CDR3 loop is CASSPTGYSNQPQHF. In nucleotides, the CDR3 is TGTGCCAGCAGCCCCACTGGATATAGCAATCAGCCCCAGCATTTT.

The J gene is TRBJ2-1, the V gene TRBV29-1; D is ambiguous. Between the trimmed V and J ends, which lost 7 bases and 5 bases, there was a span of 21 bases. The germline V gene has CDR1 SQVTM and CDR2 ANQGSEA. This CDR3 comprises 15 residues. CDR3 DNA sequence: TGCAGCGACGCCCGGCGGTATTCCCCAGACAATGAGCAGTTCTTC. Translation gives CSDARRYSPDNEQFF.

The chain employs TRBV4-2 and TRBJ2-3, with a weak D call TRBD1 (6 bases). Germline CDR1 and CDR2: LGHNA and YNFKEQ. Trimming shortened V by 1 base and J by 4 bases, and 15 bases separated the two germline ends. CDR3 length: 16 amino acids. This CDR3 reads CASSQGGRGFPDTQYF. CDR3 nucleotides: TGTGCCAGCAGCCAAGGTGGTAGGGGGTTCCCAGATACGCAGTATTTT.

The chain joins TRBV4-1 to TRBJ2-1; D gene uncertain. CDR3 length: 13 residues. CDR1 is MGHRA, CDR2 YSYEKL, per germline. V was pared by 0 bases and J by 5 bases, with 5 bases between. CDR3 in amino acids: CASSQEDHNEQFF. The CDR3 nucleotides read TGCGCCAGCAGCCAAGAGGACCACAATGAGCAGTTCTTC.